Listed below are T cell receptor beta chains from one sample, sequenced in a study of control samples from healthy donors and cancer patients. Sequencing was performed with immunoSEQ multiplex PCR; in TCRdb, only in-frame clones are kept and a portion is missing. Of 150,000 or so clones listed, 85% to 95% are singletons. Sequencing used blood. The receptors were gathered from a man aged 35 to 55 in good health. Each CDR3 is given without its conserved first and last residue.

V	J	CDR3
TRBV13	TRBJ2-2	ASSFIKAGELF
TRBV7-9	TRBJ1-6	ASTSGQVDNSPLH
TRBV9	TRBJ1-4	ASSVGGRTNEKLF
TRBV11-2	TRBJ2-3	ASSHPTPGQSTDTQY
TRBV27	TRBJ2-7	ASSSGGLAGGRY
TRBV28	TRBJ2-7	ASSSYSYEQY
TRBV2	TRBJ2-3	ASLPSGGTDTQY
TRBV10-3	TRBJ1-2	AIRGGYGYT
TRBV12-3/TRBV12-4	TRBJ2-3	ASSLGDTQY
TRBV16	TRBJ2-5	ASSRSGETQY